Following are 4 T cell receptor beta chains from one sample sequenced in a study of identical twins listed by TCRdb under 2016. The protocol used for the library was 5' RACE. The sequencing machine was an Illumina HiSeq 2000. The public reads were reprocessed in TCRdb via fastp at Q25 and MiXCR, keeping in-frame beta chains. CDR3 protein sequences are deduplicated, and each keeps its most common genes and DNA. This sample gives more than 1.5 million distinct CDR3 sequences in total; roughly a third of them show up just once. 0.27% of the sample lies in the top ten. The sample taken for sequencing was cord blood. These receptors all stem from a newborn girl in good health.

A few counts support this clonotype. V usage is TRBV2 and J usage is TRBJ2-3, with a weak D call TRBD2 (5 bases). V lost 7 bases and J 3 bases, leaving 11 bases between the germline ends. This CDR3 region has 13 residues. Germline lookup yields CDR1 SNHLY and CDR2 FYNNEI. The CDR3 sequence is CASTSLPTDTQYF. The CDR3 nucleotides read TGTGCCAGCACTAGCTTGCCGACAGATACGCAGTATTTT.

V gene TRBV29-1 combines with J gene TRBJ1-1; 7 positions agree with TRBD1. This CDR3 comprises 14 residues. Trimming removed 0 bases from V and 0 bases from J; junction bases left unmatched: 1. The germline gives CDR1 SQVTM, CDR2 ANQGSEA. CDR3 DNA sequence: TGCAGCGTTGAAGACGGGACAGTGAACACTGAAGCTTTCTTT. Amino acid sequence: CSVEDGTVNTEAFF.

This clonotype was counted a few times. The V gene is TRBV27, the J gene TRBJ2-7, with D tentatively TRBD1 or TRBD2 (5 bases each). Looked up from germline, CDR1 is MNHEY and CDR2 is SMNVEV (reference sequence). This CDR3 contains 17 residues. The ends were cut back, 3 bases at V and 0 bases at J, with 18 bases in the middle. CDR3 amino acids: CASSFGQGASFSYEQYF. CDR3 bases: TGTGCCAGCAGTTTTGGGCAGGGAGCCTCTTTCTCCTACGAGCAGTACTTC.

Concerning this clonotype: Being one base from a much bigger clone, this may be a read error. The chain is built from TRBV6-6 and TRBJ2-3, with D hard to call. Germline values: CDR1 MNHNY, CDR2 SVGAGI (reference sequence). CDR3 size: 13 residues. Trimming took 6 bases from V and 6 from J, leaving 13 bases between them. The CDR3 region is CASRNYAVDTQYF. The CDR3 nucleotides are TGTGCCAGCAGGAACTATGCCGTTGATACGCAGTATTTT.